The clone carrying this T cell receptor beta chain was counted ten times or more. This entry comes from a study of early T cells in non-severe SARS-CoV-2 infection. Overall study context: Sequencing input comprised bulk RNA from unsorted whole blood; chain pairing was not available.

Germline V gene lookup returns CDR1 KGHSH and CDR2 LQKENI. The junction had 6 bases not matched to a gene; V was cut back by 0 bases and J by 3 bases. The length of the CDR3 is 16 residues. Molecules of cDNA were individually given unique molecular identifiers that were attached to them. TCRdb used MiXCR to reprocess the 5' RACE reads, holding one entry per CDR3 protein. The sample contains tens of thousands of distinct CDR3 sequences, 8.5% to 10% of which appear only once. This chain joins TRBV18 and TRBJ2-7; TRBD1 agrees at 9 bases. The origin of this receptor is an adult who was a healthcare worker with PCR-confirmed SARS-CoV-2 infection or an uninfected control (not recorded which). Sequencing was done on a sample of whole blood. The CDR3 DNA reads TGTGCCAGCTCACCACCGGAGGGGGACAGGGACTACGAGCAGTACTTC. The encoded protein is CASSPPEGDRDYEQYF.